The clone carrying this T cell receptor (beta chain) was detected many times. Antigen specificity is unknown. These data belong to a study of T-cell reconstitution after alpha-beta-depleted transplantation in children. Overall study findings and caveats: Reports say that about two months after transplant, the alpha-beta T cells came out of several hundred graft clones that had expanded.

It was with unique molecular identifiers that the TCRbeta library was prepared. Via MiXCR, TCRdb re-called the PCR reads, giving one row per CDR3 protein. The table has about 610,000 distinct CDR3 sequences, 25% to 30% seen once; the top ten hold under 45%. V gave up 4 bases and J gave up 3 bases; unmatched junction bases: 2. Germline V gene data show CDR1 as SGHRS and CDR2 as YFSETQ. This CDR3 has 13 amino acids. Here the sequenced sample was PBMCs, taken before TCRalphabeta/CD19-depleted stem cell transplant. V is TRBV5-1 and J is TRBJ2-5; 8 bases match TRBD1. This receptor was taken from a boy younger than two with Wiskott-Aldrich syndrome, due to receive a stem cell transplant. The CDR3 here is CASSPDREETQYF. CDR3 DNA sequence: TGCGCCAGCAGCCCGGACAGGGAAGAGACCCAGTACTTC.